The source of this T cell receptor beta chain is a study of early T cells in non-severe SARS-CoV-2 infection. At the level of the study: Chains were not paired, and sequencing was done on bulk RNA from unsorted whole blood. Study-wide points: Matching with VDJdb favored anti-spike CD8 responses (missing private and CD4 specificities).

The CDR3 is made up of 15 amino acids. Germline assignment: CDR1 MNHNY and CDR2 SVGAGI (reference sequence). V dropped 7 bases and J dropped 7 bases, with 17 bases sitting between them. Unique molecular identifiers were added to individual cDNA molecules. TCRdb re-called the 5' RACE reads through MiXCR, storing one row per CDR3 protein. The sample lists 60,000 or so distinct CDR3 sequences, around 9.3% occurring once. There are a few counts of this clonotype. The antigen is not known. The receptor was derived from an adult who was a healthcare worker with PCR-confirmed SARS-CoV-2 infection or an uninfected control (not recorded which). The sequencing input was whole blood. V usage is TRBV6-6 and J usage is TRBJ1-6, with D unclear. CDR3 residues: CASTTYQVWNSPLHF. The CDR3 DNA reads TGTGCCAGCACCACCTATCAGGTTTGGAATTCACCCCTCCACTTT.